The T cell receptor (beta chain) described here comes from a study of T cell repertoires in cytomegalovirus infection. Looking at the study overall: Through public TCR beta signatures, both CMV infection and matching HLA type were indicated.

Comments on this clonotype: Its matching antigen is unknown.

Points from the study as a whole: Adding up the frequency of public TCR beta families identified people who carried CMV plus the relevant HLA. HLA-C-restricted CMV-specific TCR beta clonotypes prevailed in the ex vivo response.

TCRdb recomputed calls from the reads with MiXCR, one row per CDR3 protein. This sample yields 100,000 to 150,000 distinct CDR3 sequences, of which 20% to 30% are seen a single time; 34% belongs to the top ten. The sequenced sample was PBMCs, sequenced either directly or after in vitro stimulation (not recorded which). The sequence was obtained from a human donor in good health (CMV status not recorded). Some clones in this sample may be carry-over from other donors' samples.

CDR3 sequence: CSARGQDRGQTSNQPQHF. The CDR3 DNA reads as TGCAGTGCCCGAGGTCAGGACAGGGGGCAAACTAGCAATCAGCCCCAGCATTTT. The V call is TRBV20-1, the J call TRBJ1-5, with 11 nucleotides matching TRBD1. J gave up 0 bases and V 6 bases, and 13 bases lay outside the gene matches. The CDR3 loop spans 18 amino acids. Germline CDR1 is DFQATT and CDR2 is SNEGSKA (reference sequence).